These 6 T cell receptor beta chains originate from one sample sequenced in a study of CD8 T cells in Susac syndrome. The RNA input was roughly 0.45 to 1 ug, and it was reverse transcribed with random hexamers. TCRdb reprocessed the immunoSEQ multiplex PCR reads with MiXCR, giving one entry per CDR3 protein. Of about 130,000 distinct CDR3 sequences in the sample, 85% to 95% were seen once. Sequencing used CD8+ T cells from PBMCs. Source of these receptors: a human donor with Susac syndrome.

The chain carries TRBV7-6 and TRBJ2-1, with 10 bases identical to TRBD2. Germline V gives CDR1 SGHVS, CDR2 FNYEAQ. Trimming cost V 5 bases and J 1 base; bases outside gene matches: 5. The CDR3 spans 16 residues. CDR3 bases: TGTGCCAGCAGCGTTCAAGCGGGAGGGTCCTACAATGAGCAGTTCTTC. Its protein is CASSVQAGGSYNEQFF.

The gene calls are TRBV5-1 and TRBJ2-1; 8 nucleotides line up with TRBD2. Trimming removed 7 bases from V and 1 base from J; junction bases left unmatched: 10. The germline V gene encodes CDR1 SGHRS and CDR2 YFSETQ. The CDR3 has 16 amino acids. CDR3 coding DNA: TGCGCCAGCGTTAGCGGGGCGGGGGGATCCTACAATGAGCAGTTCTTC. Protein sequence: CASVSGAGGSYNEQFF.

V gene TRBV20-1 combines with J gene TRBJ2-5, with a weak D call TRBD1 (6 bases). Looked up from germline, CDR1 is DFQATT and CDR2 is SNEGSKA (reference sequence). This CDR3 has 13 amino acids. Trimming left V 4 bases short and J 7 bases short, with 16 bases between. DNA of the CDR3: TGCAGTGCTACCCGCTCCGAGACAGGGACCCAGTACTTC. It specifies CSATRSETGTQYF.

CDR3 nucleotide sequence: TGTGCCAGCAGCTTAGTGGCTAGCGGAGCCTACGAGCAGTACTTC. Translation gives CASSLVASGAYEQYF. This chain links TRBV7-6 with TRBJ2-7, with 7 bases aligning to TRBD2. This CDR3 spans 15 amino acids. Losses at the gene ends were 1 base for V and 2 bases for J; bases not matched to a gene: 5. CDR1 is SGHVS and CDR2 is FNYEAQ in the germline V gene.

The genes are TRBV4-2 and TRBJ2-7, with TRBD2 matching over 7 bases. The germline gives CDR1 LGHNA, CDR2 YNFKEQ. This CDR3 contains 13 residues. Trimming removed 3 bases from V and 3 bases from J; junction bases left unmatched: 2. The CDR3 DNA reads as TGTGCCAGCAGCCACCTAGCGGACTACGAGCAGTACTTC. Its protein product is CASSHLADYEQYF.

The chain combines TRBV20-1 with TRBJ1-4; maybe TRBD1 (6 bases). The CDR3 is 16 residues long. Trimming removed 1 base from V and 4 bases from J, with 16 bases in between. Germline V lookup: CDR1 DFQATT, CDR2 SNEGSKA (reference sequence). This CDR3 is CSARGPTDSLNEKLFF. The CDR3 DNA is TGCAGTGCTAGAGGGCCAACGGACAGCCTTAATGAAAAACTGTTTTTT.